This entry lists 32 T cell receptor beta chains sequenced from one sample in a study of shared clonotypes between healthy human individuals. The naive CD8 subset, CD45RO-negative cells positively selected for CCR7, excluded terminally differentiated effector memory CD45RA+ cells. Some clones are missing from TCRdb's copy, which holds only in-frame ones; the method was immunoSEQ multiplex PCR. This table has around 600,000 clones, roughly 96% appearing once. The sequencing input was naive CD8+ T cells sorted from blood. The receptors derive from a woman in her twenties or thirties in good health.

This clone was seen only once. The CDR3 nucleotides are TGTGCCAGCAGCACCCGGGACTCGGGAAGAGAGACCCAGTACTTC. It translates to CASSTRDSGRETQYF. V usage is TRBV7-7 and J usage is TRBJ2-5; TRBD2 is a possible D gene (6 bases). CDR3 length: 15 residues. In germline, CDR1 is SSHAT, CDR2 FNYEAQ (reference sequence). The ends were cut back, 5 bases at V and 4 bases at J, with 17 bases in the middle.

The V and J genes are TRBV4-1 and TRBJ2-1; D possibly matches TRBD1 or TRBD2 (5 bases each). From germline, CDR1 is MGHRA and CDR2 YSYEKL. This CDR3 region has 16 residues. The germline V and J ends were trimmed by 0 bases and 7 bases, with 16 bases remaining between them. The CDR3 loop is CASSQEASGRGNEQFF. CDR3 coding DNA: TGCGCCAGCAGCCAAGAAGCCAGCGGTAGGGGTAATGAGCAGTTCTTC.

The V call is TRBV2, the J call TRBJ2-5; 14 positions agree with TRBD2. This CDR3 is 16 amino acids long. V dropped 6 bases and J dropped 3; count of bases not matched to a gene: 6. Germline lookup yields CDR1 SNHLY and CDR2 FYNNEI. The CDR3 sequence is CASREWGLAGEETQYF. The DNA of the CDR3 is TGTGCCAGCAGGGAGTGGGGACTAGCGGGAGAAGAGACCCAGTACTTC.

The chain combines TRBV27 with TRBJ1-5; D not certain. Germline CDR1 is MNHEY and CDR2 is SMNVEV (reference sequence). Trimming pared 6 bases from V and 7 bases from J, leaving 10 bases between. The length of the CDR3 is 12 residues. CDR3 in amino acids: CASSPGDQPQHF. As DNA, the CDR3 is TGTGCCAGCAGCCCCGGAGACCAGCCCCAGCATTTT.

The chain uses TRBV30 and TRBJ1-5; the match to TRBD1 covers 8 bases. V lost 2 bases, J lost 2 bases, and 2 bases stayed unmatched. This CDR3 contains 14 residues. The germline gives CDR1 GTSNPN, CDR2 SVGIG (reference sequence). CDR3 protein: CAWSMGQGNQPQHF. The CDR3 DNA reads as TGTGCCTGGAGTATGGGACAGGGCAATCAGCCCCAGCATTTT.

Note on this clone: Within the sample, other DNA sequences also encode this same CDR3. This chain uses TRBV29-1 with TRBJ2-7, with D maybe TRBD2 (5 bases). Per germline, CDR1 SQVTM and CDR2 ANQGSEA. V shed 4 bases and J shed 3 bases, with 16 bases lying between them. The CDR3 covers 14 residues. The CDR3 region has the DNA TGCAGCGTTGGTAATCGAGGGCTAAGCTACGAGCAGTACTTC. It is translated as CSVGNRGLSYEQYF.

The chain combines TRBV7-2 with TRBJ2-5; D not resolved. Near its end, the DNA agrees better with TRBJ2-7, so the J call may be wrong. The CDR3 is made up of 14 amino acids. Germline V gene sequence: CDR1 SGHTA, CDR2 FQGNSA. The CDR3 bases are TGTGCCAGCAGCTTGTCCAGGAGCTCCTACGAGCAGTACTTC. It codes for CASSLSRSSYEQYF.

The rearrangement uses TRBV9 and TRBJ2-5, with unresolved D. From germline, CDR1 is SGDLS and CDR2 YYNGEE. The CDR3 spans 14 residues. Trimming removed 4 bases at V and 5 bases at J, with 15 bases between. CDR3 nucleotides: TGTGCCAGCAGCCCCGGACGGATCCCGGAGACCCAGTACTTC. Translated, it gives CASSPGRIPETQYF.

The V and J genes are TRBV29-1 and TRBJ2-5; 11 positions match TRBD2. Trimming took 6 bases from V and 0 from J; bases not matched to a gene: 6. Germline V lookup: CDR1 SQVTM, CDR2 ANQGSEA. The CDR3 runs 15 residues. As DNA, the CDR3 is TGCAGCGTACTAGCGGGAGTGTTTTACCAAGAGACCCAGTACTTC. It specifies CSVLAGVFYQETQYF.

This chain links TRBV5-4 with TRBJ2-7; possibly TRBD1 for D (5 bases). Germline V gene sequence: CDR1 SGHNT, CDR2 YYREEE (reference sequence). CDR3 size: 14 residues. With 5 bases removed from V and 2 bases from J, the gap between germline ends came to 14 bases. The CDR3 DNA reads TGTGCCAGCAGGTTCGGCACAGGACCCTACGAGCAGTACTTC. It translates to CASRFGTGPYEQYF.

The chain recombines TRBV9 with TRBJ2-5; D might be TRBD1 or TRBD2, each matching 6 bases. V lost 0 bases and J 5 bases, leaving 14 bases between the germline ends. The CDR3 extends over 15 amino acids. Germline V gene sequence: CDR1 SGDLS, CDR2 YYNGEE. The DNA of the CDR3 is TGTGCCAGCAGCGTAGAGTGGGGGGCTGGGGAGACCCAGTACTTC. It encodes CASSVEWGAGETQYF.

The J gene is TRBJ2-2, the V gene TRBV11-2; no definite D call. In germline, CDR1 is SGHAT, CDR2 FQNNGV. This CDR3 comprises 14 residues. V lost 6 bases to trimming and J lost 4 bases, with 12 bases between them. CDR3 residues: CASRYYGSTGELFF. DNA of the CDR3: TGTGCCAGCAGATATTACGGTAGCACCGGGGAGCTGTTTTTT.

The V gene is TRBV30, the J gene TRBJ2-3; 9 bases match TRBD2. J lost 6 bases, V lost 0 bases, and 4 bases had no gene match. Germline V gives CDR1 GTSNPN, CDR2 SVGIG (reference sequence). CDR3 length: 14 amino acids. CDR3 residues: CAWSVLAGGDTQYF. The CDR3 DNA follows: TGTGCCTGGAGTGTACTAGCGGGTGGGGATACGCAGTATTTT.

This sequence joins TRBV27 and TRBJ2-3; D may be TRBD2 (5 bases). Per germline, CDR1 MNHEY and CDR2 SMNVEV (reference sequence). This CDR3 is 15 amino acids long. Trimming removed 0 bases at V and 3 bases at J, with 10 bases between. The CDR3 sequence: CASSLSAGGTDTQYF. The CDR3 coding sequence is TGTGCCAGCAGTTTATCGGCAGGAGGAACAGATACGCAGTATTTT.

This clone was seen once. As DNA, the CDR3 is TGTGCCAGCAGCTCGGACAGGACAAACTATGGCTACACCTTC. It is translated as CASSSDRTNYGYTF. The chain uses TRBV5-6 and TRBJ1-2, with TRBD1 matching over 7 bases. Trimming took 3 bases from V and 2 from J; bases not matched to a gene: 4. Germline CDR1 and CDR2: SGHDT and YYEEEE. CDR3 length: 14 amino acids.

The rearrangement links TRBV2 to TRBJ2-7; perhaps TRBD2 as D (5 bases). V lost 3 bases to trimming and J lost 2 bases, with 11 bases between them. The CDR3 is 14 amino acids. CDR1 and CDR2 from the germline V gene are SNHLY and FYNNEI. The CDR3 region is CASSDISEAYEQYF. CDR3 in DNA: TGTGCCAGCAGTGACATTAGCGAGGCCTACGAGCAGTACTTC.

The gene calls are TRBV6-1 and TRBJ2-1, with D perhaps matching TRBD2 (6 bases). The CDR3 consists of 18 residues. Germline-derived CDR1 and CDR2 are MNHNS and SASEGT. Trimming removed 2 bases from V and 0 bases from J, with 17 bases in between. Here the CDR3 DNA reads TGTGCCAGCAGTGAATATGGGACCATTAGCGGCTCCTACAATGAGCAGTTCTTC. This sequence encodes CASSEYGTISGSYNEQFF.

This chain links TRBV28 with TRBJ2-7; TRBD1 agrees at 10 bases. The CDR3 contains 16 residues. Germline V gene lookup returns CDR1 MDHEN and CDR2 SYDVKM. J lost 2 bases, V lost 6 bases, and 10 bases had no gene match. CDR3 DNA: TGTGCCAGCAGGATGGACCGGGACAGGGGTACCTACGAGCAGTACTTC. Protein sequence: CASRMDRDRGTYEQYF.

The chain links TRBV30 to TRBJ1-5, with 7 nucleotides matching TRBD1. The V segment lost 1 base and the J segment 2 bases; nucleotides outside the gene matches: 11. Germline values: CDR1 GTSNPN, CDR2 SVGIG (reference sequence). This CDR3 contains 17 residues. CDR3 in amino acids: CAWSEGTALGGNQPQHF. The CDR3 region has the DNA TGTGCCTGGAGTGAGGGGACAGCCCTCGGGGGCAATCAGCCCCAGCATTTT.

This chain uses TRBV11-2 with TRBJ2-1; 9 positions agree with TRBD2. Trimming took 5 bases from V and 6 from J; bases not matched to a gene: 14. This CDR3 is built from 17 residues. Germline loops: CDR1 SGHAT, CDR2 FQNNGV. This chain's CDR3 is CASSEEGGRAELNEQFF. The CDR3 bases are TGTGCCAGCAGCGAAGAGGGCGGGAGGGCCGAGCTCAATGAGCAGTTCTTC.

The V call is TRBV27, the J call TRBJ1-6, with TRBD1 identical over 11 bases. V shed 7 bases, J shed 10 bases, and the junction held 6 bases outside the gene matches. CDR3 length equals 14 residues. Germline assignment: CDR1 MNHEY and CDR2 SMNVEV (reference sequence). The CDR3 DNA follows: TGTGCCAGCATAGGGACAGGGGGTGGGTCACCCCTCCACTTT. It codes for CASIGTGGGSPLHF.

The chain employs TRBV5-8 and TRBJ2-3; the D gene is possibly TRBD1 (6 bases). The CDR3 length is 15 residues. Germline V gene lookup returns CDR1 SGHTS and CDR2 YDEGEE. The V and J ends lost 2 bases and 1 base respectively, with 11 bases between them. This chain's CDR3 is CASSLQGLGTDTQYF. CDR3 nucleotide sequence: TGTGCCAGCAGCTTACAGGGTCTGGGCACAGATACGCAGTATTTT.

A single count supports this clone. The rearrangement joins TRBV4-1 to TRBJ2-7, with 8 bases identical to TRBD2. Trimming cost V 0 bases and J 3 bases; bases outside gene matches: 7. The CDR3 totals 16 residues. The germline gives CDR1 MGHRA, CDR2 YSYEKL. The CDR3 reads CASSQDHTSGLYEQYF. The CDR3 coding sequence is TGCGCCAGCAGCCAAGATCACACTAGCGGACTCTACGAGCAGTACTTC.

V is TRBV5-5 and J is TRBJ2-7; 11 nucleotides match TRBD2. This CDR3 region has 15 residues. Trimming removed 4 bases from V and 3 bases from J; junction bases left unmatched: 6. In germline, CDR1 is SGHKS, CDR2 YYEKEE (reference sequence). The CDR3 bases are TGTGCCAGCAGCCCTGGGACTAGCGGCCTCTACGAGCAGTACTTC. This sequence encodes CASSPGTSGLYEQYF. Together with reference TRBV5-5 and TRBJ2-7, the CDR3 gives the full variable domain: DAGVTQSPTHLIKTRGQQVTLRCSPISGHKSVSWYQQVLGQGPQFIFQYYEKEERGRGNFPDRFSARQFPNYSSELNVNALLLGDSALYLCASSPGTSGLYEQYFGPGTRLTVT.

V gene TRBV5-4 combines with J gene TRBJ2-7, with TRBD1 identical over 8 bases. The CDR3 is 16 residues long. Germline loops: CDR1 SGHNT, CDR2 YYREEE (reference sequence). J gave up 1 base and V 3 bases, and 9 bases lay outside the gene matches. For the CDR3, the DNA is TGTGCCAGCAGCTCCCCGCCCGGGACAGGATCCTACGAGCAGTACTTC. It translates to CASSSPPGTGSYEQYF.

The rearrangement joins TRBV7-9 to TRBJ1-5, with 7 bases that match TRBD1. Looked up from germline, CDR1 is SEHNR and CDR2 is FQNEAQ (reference sequence). V dropped 5 bases and J dropped 5; count of bases not matched to a gene: 9. This CDR3 region has 15 residues. CDR3 DNA: TGTGCCAGCAGCGGAGAAGGACAGGACGATCAGCCCCAGCATTTT. It is translated as CASSGEGQDDQPQHF.

The chain joins TRBV19 to TRBJ2-1, with TRBD2 matching over 7 bases. This CDR3 contains 14 residues. Germline values: CDR1 LNHDA, CDR2 SQIVND (reference sequence). With 7 bases clipped from V and 4 bases from J, the junction kept 7 bases outside the gene matches. The chain's CDR3 is CASKVREWYNEQFF. The CDR3 DNA reads as TGTGCCAGTAAAGTGCGGGAGTGGTACAATGAGCAGTTCTTC.

The chain combines TRBV19 with TRBJ2-7, with TRBD2 matching 12 bases. The CDR3 length is 14 residues. The V segment lost 5 bases and the J segment 3 bases; nucleotides outside the gene matches: 2. Germline CDR1 is LNHDA and CDR2 is SQIVND (reference sequence). The CDR3 protein is CASSWTSGNYEQYF. As DNA, the CDR3 is TGTGCCAGTAGTTGGACTAGCGGGAACTACGAGCAGTACTTC.

This sequence joins TRBV28 and TRBJ2-1; D gene ambiguous. Trimming stripped 4 bases from V and 7 bases from J, with 8 bases between. There are 12 residues in the CDR3. Germline CDR1 MDHEN, CDR2 SYDVKM. CDR3: CASSSLLNEQFF. DNA for the CDR3: TGTGCCAGCAGTTCTCTCCTAAATGAGCAGTTCTTC.

This chain connects TRBV11-2 to TRBJ1-3, with D unclear. The V end was cut by 7 bases, the J end by 3 bases, with 16 bases between. From germline, CDR1 is SGHAT and CDR2 FQNNGV. The CDR3 has 15 residues. CDR3 bases: TGTGCCAGCATAGGTTCGAAAGAGTTTGGAAACACCATATATTTT. Translation gives CASIGSKEFGNTIYF.

This clone has a single count. The chain joins TRBV2 to TRBJ2-7; tentative D call: TRBD2 (5 bases). V dropped 8 bases and J dropped 7 bases, with 24 bases sitting between them. The CDR3 sequence is 15 residues long. Germline V CDR1 and CDR2: SNHLY, FYNNEI. CDR3 region: CASVEERVKPGEQYF. The CDR3, as DNA: TGTGCCAGCGTTGAGGAGCGCGTTAAGCCGGGGGAGCAGTACTTC.

The J gene is TRBJ2-1, the V gene TRBV27, with TRBD1 matching over 8 bases. V trimming: 2 bases; J trimming: 2 bases; junction bases outside the gene matches: 11. The CDR3 is 18 residues long. Germline V gene sequence: CDR1 MNHEY, CDR2 SMNVEV (reference sequence). The CDR3 loop reads CASSLPCGTGLTYNEQFF. The CDR3 DNA reads as TGTGCCAGCAGTTTACCATGTGGGACAGGCCTAACCTACAATGAGCAGTTCTTC.